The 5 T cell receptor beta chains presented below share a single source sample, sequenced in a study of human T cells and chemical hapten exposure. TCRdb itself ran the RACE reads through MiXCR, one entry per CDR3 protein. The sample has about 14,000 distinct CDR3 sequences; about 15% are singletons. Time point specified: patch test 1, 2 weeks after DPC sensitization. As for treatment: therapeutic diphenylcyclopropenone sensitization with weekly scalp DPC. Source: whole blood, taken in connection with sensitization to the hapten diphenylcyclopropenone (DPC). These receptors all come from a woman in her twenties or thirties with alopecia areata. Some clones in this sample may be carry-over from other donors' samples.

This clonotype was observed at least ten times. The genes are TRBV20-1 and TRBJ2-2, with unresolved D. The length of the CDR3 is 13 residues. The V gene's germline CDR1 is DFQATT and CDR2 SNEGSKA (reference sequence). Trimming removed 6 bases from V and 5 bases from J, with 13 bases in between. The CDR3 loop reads CSADPLQTGELFF. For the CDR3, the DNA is TGCAGTGCCGACCCATTGCAGACCGGGGAGCTGTTTTTT.

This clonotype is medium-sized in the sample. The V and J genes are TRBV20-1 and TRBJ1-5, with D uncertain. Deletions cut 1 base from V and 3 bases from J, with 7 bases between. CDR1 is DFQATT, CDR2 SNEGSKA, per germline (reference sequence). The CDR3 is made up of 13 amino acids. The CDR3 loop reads CSARVGFNQPQHF. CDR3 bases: TGCAGTGCTAGAGTGGGGTTCAATCAGCCCCAGCATTTT.

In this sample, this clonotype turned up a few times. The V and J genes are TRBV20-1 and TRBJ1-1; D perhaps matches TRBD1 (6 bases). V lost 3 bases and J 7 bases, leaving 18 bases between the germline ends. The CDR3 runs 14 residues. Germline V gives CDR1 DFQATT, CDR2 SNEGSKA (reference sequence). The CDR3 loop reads CSASQTGLRSEAFF. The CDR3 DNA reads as TGCAGTGCTAGCCAGACAGGCCTAAGGAGTGAAGCTTTCTTT.

CDR3: CSAVGGGQFF. Here the CDR3 DNA reads TGCAGCGCCGTCGGGGGTGGACAGTTCTTT. The chain recombines TRBV29-1 with TRBJ1-1; possible D gene TRBD1, 6 bases. CDR1 SQVTM and CDR2 ANQGSEA come from the germline V gene. There are 10 residues in the CDR3. The V gene lost 7 bases and the J gene lost 14 bases, with 17 bases spanning the gap.

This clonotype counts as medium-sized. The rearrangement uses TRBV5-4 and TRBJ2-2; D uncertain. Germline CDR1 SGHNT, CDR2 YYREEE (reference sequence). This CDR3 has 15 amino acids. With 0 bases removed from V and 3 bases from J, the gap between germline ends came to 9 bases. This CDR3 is CASSLVWSDTGELFF. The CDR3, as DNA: TGTGCCAGCAGCTTGGTGTGGTCAGACACCGGGGAGCTGTTTTTT.